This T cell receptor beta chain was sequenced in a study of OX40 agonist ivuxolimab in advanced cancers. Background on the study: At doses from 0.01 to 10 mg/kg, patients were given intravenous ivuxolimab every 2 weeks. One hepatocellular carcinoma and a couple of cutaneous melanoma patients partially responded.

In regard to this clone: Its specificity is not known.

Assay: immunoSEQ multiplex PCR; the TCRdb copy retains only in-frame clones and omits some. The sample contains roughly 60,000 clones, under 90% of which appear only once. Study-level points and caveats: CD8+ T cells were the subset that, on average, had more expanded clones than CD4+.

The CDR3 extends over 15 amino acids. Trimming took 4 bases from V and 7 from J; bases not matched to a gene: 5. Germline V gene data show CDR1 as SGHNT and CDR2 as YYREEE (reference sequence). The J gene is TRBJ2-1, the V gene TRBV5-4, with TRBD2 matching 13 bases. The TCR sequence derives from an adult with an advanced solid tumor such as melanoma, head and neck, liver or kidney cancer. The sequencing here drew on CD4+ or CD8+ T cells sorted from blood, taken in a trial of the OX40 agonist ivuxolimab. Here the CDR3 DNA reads TGTGCCAGCAGCCGCGGACTAGCGGGAGTTAATGAGCAGTTCTTC. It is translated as CASSRGLAGVNEQFF.